These T cell receptor beta chains were read from a single sample in a study of regulatory T cells in long-lasting Graves disease. TCRdb called the multiplex PCR reads again in MiXCR, with one record for every CDR3 protein. This table holds 450,000 or so distinct CDR3 sequences, 22% found once. The sequencing used peripheral blood mononuclear cells (PBMCs), collected when the disease was refractory, from a patient treated with antithyroid drugs. These receptors were obtained from a female donor with Graves disease. The CDR3 runs from the conserved cysteine through the conserved F or W. The D gene is left open where the match is weak. The size entry is marked missing in some rows and otherwise reads once, few, many or a size class.

V	D	size	J	DNA	CDR3
TRBV28	TRBD1	many	TRBJ2-5	TGTGCCAGTACAGTTACAGGGGTCGAGACCCAGTACTTC	CASTVTGVETQYF
TRBV5-6	-	few	TRBJ2-7	TGTGCCAGCAGCTCTACCGGGACCAAGTACGAGCAGTACTTC	CASSSTGTKYEQYF
TRBV9	-	-	TRBJ1-1	TGTGCCAGCAGCCCGTCGGGGCAACAGGGTTCAGGTGAAGCTTTCTTT	CASSPSGQQGSGEAFF
TRBV20-1	TRBD2	few	TRBJ2-4	TGCAGTGCTAATGGACTAGCGGGAGGGCCGGGCAAAAACATTCAGTACTTC	CSANGLAGGPGKNIQYF
TRBV12-3/TRBV12-4	-	-	TRBJ2-7	TGTGCCAGCAGTTTGTTTAGCGACGGGACCTACGAGCAGTACTTC	CASSLFSDGTYEQYF
TRBV7-9	-	-	TRBJ2-7	TGTGCCAGCAGCCCATCGGGGCCCTCCTACGAGCAGTACTTC	CASSPSGPSYEQYF
TRBV2	-	many	TRBJ1-6	TGTGCCAGCAGTGAAGGGCGTCTACTGGGTAATTCACCCCTCCACTTT	CASSEGRLLGNSPLHF
TRBV7-8	-	-	TRBJ2-6	TGTGCCAGCAGCTCCTATAGGGCTGGGCGGACTTACTCTGGGGCCAACGTCCTGACTTTC	CASSSYRAGRTYSGANVLTF
TRBV14	TRBD1	few	TRBJ2-6	TGTGCCAGCCACAGGGGGCAAGTTTCTGGGGCCAACGTCCTGACTTTC	CASHRGQVSGANVLTF
TRBV12-3/TRBV12-4	-	many	TRBJ1-2	TGTGCCAGCACCGCCCACACCGGGACGGCGGCCGGAGGCTACACCTTC	CASTAHTGTAAGGYTF
TRBV6-1	-	-	TRBJ1-6	TGTGCCAGCACCACTGGGAACTATAATTCACCCCTCCACTTT	CASTTGNYNSPLHF
TRBV3-1	-	many	TRBJ2-5	TGTGCCAGCAGCCAAGCCCCCCTATTGGAGACCCAGTACTTC	CASSQAPLLETQYF
TRBV6-2/TRBV6-3	-	-	TRBJ2-5	TGTGCCAGCAGTTACCCCCCCAGGGGCCAAGAGACCCAGTACTTC	CASSYPPRGQETQYF
TRBV2	-	few	TRBJ1-4	TGTGCCAGCAGTGAAGCGCTCGTAGGGGCGGGAACTAATGAAAAACTGTTTTTT	CASSEALVGAGTNEKLFF
TRBV28	-	few	TRBJ1-3	TGTGCCAGCAGTCAGTGGACAGCCTCTGGAAACACCATATATTTT	CASSQWTASGNTIYF
TRBV20-1	-	many	TRBJ1-2	TGCAGTGCCCCAAGAGAGGACAGCTATGGCTACACCTTC	CSAPREDSYGYTF
TRBV6-1	TRBD2	few	TRBJ2-1	TGTGCCAGCACCTATCTAGCGGGGAATGAGCAGTTCTTC	CASTYLAGNEQFF
TRBV25-1	-	few	TRBJ2-7	TGTGCCAGCAGAATAGGGTACGAGCAGTACTTC	CASRIGYEQYF
TRBV12-3/TRBV12-4	TRBD1	many	TRBJ1-4	TGTGCCAGCAGTTCTGACAGGGGAGTAAAACTGTTTTTT	CASSSDRGVKLFF
TRBV5-1	-	-	TRBJ2-2	TGCGCCAGCAGTCCGACAGACCACACCGGGGAGCTGTTTTTT	CASSPTDHTGELFF
TRBV20-1	TRBD2	many	TRBJ2-7	TGCAGTGCTAGGGTTCTAGCGGATACCTACGAGCAGTACTTC	CSARVLADTYEQYF
TRBV12-3/TRBV12-4	TRBD1	many	TRBJ1-5	TGTGCCAGCAGTCCCACGGGACAGAACAATCAGCCCCAGCATTTT	CASSPTGQNNQPQHF
TRBV6-2/TRBV6-3	TRBD2	-	TRBJ2-1	TGTGCCAGCAGGCGCTCGGGGGGGAGGACCTACAATGAGCAGTTCTTC	CASRRSGGRTYNEQFF
TRBV6-5	-	-	TRBJ1-6	TGTGCCAGCAGTTCCGATACAAGGAGTTCACCCCTCCACTTT	CASSSDTRSSPLHF
TRBV15	-	many	TRBJ1-6	TGTGCCACCAGGTCGACAGTTAATTCACCCCTCCACTTT	CATRSTVNSPLHF
TRBV29-1	TRBD1	few	TRBJ2-7	TGCAGCGTCCCCGGGCAGGGGGCCGACTACGAGCAGTACTTC	CSVPGQGADYEQYF
TRBV28	-	many	TRBJ2-5	TGTGCCAGCAAGAAAGTGCAAGAGACCCAGTACTTC	CASKKVQETQYF
TRBV7-2	TRBD2	many	TRBJ2-7	TGTGCCAGCACCCCTACTAGCGCCTCCTACGAGCAGTACTTC	CASTPTSASYEQYF